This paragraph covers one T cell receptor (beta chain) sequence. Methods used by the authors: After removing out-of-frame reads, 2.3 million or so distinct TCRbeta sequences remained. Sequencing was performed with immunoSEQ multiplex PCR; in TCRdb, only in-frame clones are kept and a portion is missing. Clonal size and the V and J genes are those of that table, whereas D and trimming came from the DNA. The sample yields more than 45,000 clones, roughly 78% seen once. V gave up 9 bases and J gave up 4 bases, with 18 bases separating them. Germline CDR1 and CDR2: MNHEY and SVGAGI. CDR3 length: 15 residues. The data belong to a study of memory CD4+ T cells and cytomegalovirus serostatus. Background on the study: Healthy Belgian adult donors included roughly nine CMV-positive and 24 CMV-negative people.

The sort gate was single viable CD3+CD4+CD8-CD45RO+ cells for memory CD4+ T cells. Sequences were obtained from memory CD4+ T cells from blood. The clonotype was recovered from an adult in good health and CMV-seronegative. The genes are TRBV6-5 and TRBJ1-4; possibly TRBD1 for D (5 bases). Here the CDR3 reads CASSGGRQFNEKLFF. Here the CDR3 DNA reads TGTGCCAGTTCCGGTGGGCGACAGTTTAATGAAAAACTGTTTTTT.